This is a list of T cell receptor beta chains from one sample in a study of blood T cells in healthy people across ages. A single record per CDR3 protein comes from TCRdb applying MiXCR to the 5' RACE reads. Among 1.5 million to 2 million distinct CDR3 sequences listed, about 35% were seen once. The specimen sequenced was blood. These receptors were taken from a woman in her 30s in good health. The CDR3 runs from the conserved cysteine through the conserved F or W. D genes are given only for firm matches. Size values are once, few and many counts, or a class for expanded clones, and some rows have none.

v_call	clone_size	j_call	d_call	cdr3_nt	cdr3_aa
TRBV25-1	NA	TRBJ2-7	NA	TGTGCCAGCAGTCCCCTAGCCTCAAGGTACGAGCAGTACTTC	CASSPLASRYEQYF
TRBV7-9	few	TRBJ2-2	TRBD2	TGTGCCAGCAGCGCCCGACTAGCGGGGGGATATTCGAACACCGGGGAGCTGTTTTTT	CASSARLAGGYSNTGELFF
TRBV27	NA	TRBJ1-2	NA	TGTGCCAGCAGTCCGACGCCCCCAGGCTACTATGGCTACACCTTC	CASSPTPPGYYGYTF
TRBV12-3/TRBV12-4	few	TRBJ2-3	NA	TGTGCCAGCAGTCCCCAGACCAGGGGCACAGATACGCAGTATTTT	CASSPQTRGTDTQYF
TRBV20-1	few	TRBJ2-1	NA	TGCAGTGCTAGAGGGTTCGGGGGAGTAAGGGACAATGAGCAGTTCTTC	CSARGFGGVRDNEQFF
TRBV20-1	NA	TRBJ2-1	TRBD2	TGCAGTGCCAACTCGAGCGGACTAGCGGCTTACAATGAGCAGTTCTTC	CSANSSGLAAYNEQFF
TRBV7-8	NA	TRBJ2-7	TRBD1	TGTGCCAGCAGCCCAAGTTTCGGACAGGGGTCCTACGAGCAGTACTTC	CASSPSFGQGSYEQYF
TRBV7-9	NA	TRBJ1-6	NA	TGTGCCAGCAGCCGAAATCAGGGTTCACCCCTCCACTTT	CASSRNQGSPLHF
TRBV19	few	TRBJ1-5	TRBD1	TGTGCCAGTTCAGGGGGAAAACAGCCCCAGCATTTT	CASSGGKQPQHF
TRBV18	NA	TRBJ2-1	NA	TGTGCCAGCTCGTGGGCCTTGCGGTCCTACAATGAGCAGTTCTTC	CASSWALRSYNEQFF
TRBV20-1	NA	TRBJ1-5	TRBD1	TGCAGTGCTCCTGGACAGGACAATCAGCCCCAGCATTTT	CSAPGQDNQPQHF
TRBV2	many	TRBJ2-3	NA	TGTGCCAGCAGTGCTGTGACTCGAAACACAGATACGCAGTATTTT	CASSAVTRNTDTQYF
TRBV24-1	NA	TRBJ1-2	NA	TGTGCCACCAGTGATGGGGACCGGAACTATGGCTACACCTTC	CATSDGDRNYGYTF
TRBV30	NA	TRBJ1-2	NA	TGTGCCTGGAGTGAAAACCCAGCTAGCGGCTACACCTTC	CAWSENPASGYTF
TRBV27	NA	TRBJ1-5	TRBD1	TGTGCCAGCAGTTACAGGGGAAGGGAAAATCAGCCCCAGCATTTT	CASSYRGRENQPQHF
TRBV20-1	few	TRBJ2-1	TRBD1	TGCAGTGCTAGAGGGGACAGGGAGTTTTTTGGCTCCTACAATGAGCAGTTCTTC	CSARGDREFFGSYNEQFF
TRBV4-1	many	TRBJ1-1	TRBD1	TGCGCCAGCAGCCCAAGGGGGCCGGACACTGAAGCTTTCTTT	CASSPRGPDTEAFF
TRBV20-1	few	TRBJ1-5	TRBD1	TGCAGTGCTGCGACAGGGACGGGCAATCAGCCCCAGCATTTT	CSAATGTGNQPQHF
TRBV11-2	NA	TRBJ1-4	NA	TGTGCCAGCAGCCCCCTCGGTAAAAAACGGTTTTTT	CASSPLGKKRFF
TRBV20-1	NA	TRBJ2-5	TRBD2	TGCAGTGCTAGGACTAGCGGGGGCCGGGTAGAGACCCAGTACTTC	CSARTSGGRVETQYF
TRBV4-1	many	TRBJ2-5	NA	TGCGCCAGCAGCCAAGGCGGGACAGTCCAAGAGACCCAGTACTTC	CASSQGGTVQETQYF
TRBV29-1	many	TRBJ2-7	TRBD1	TGCAGCGTTGATGGAGGACAGGGCAACTACGAGCAGTACTTC	CSVDGGQGNYEQYF
TRBV20-1	few	TRBJ2-7	NA	TGCAGTGCTAGATCGAGCGCGAGCTCCTACGAGCAGTACTTC	CSARSSASSYEQYF
TRBV5-1	NA	TRBJ1-1	NA	TGTGCCAGCAGTTACACAGCGAACACTGAAGCTTTCTTT	CASSYTANTEAFF
TRBV20-1	once	TRBJ2-5	TRBD2	TGCAGTGCTCGTGGACTAGCGGAGATAGAGACCCAGTACTTC	CSARGLAEIETQYF
TRBV14	NA	TRBJ2-1	NA	TGTGCCAGCAGCCAAAGAGGCACAGGGAGATTCTACAATGAGCAGTTCTTC	CASSQRGTGRFYNEQFF
TRBV5-1	few	TRBJ2-7	NA	TGCGCCAGCAGCTTGGAATTTCCTGAGACCTACGAGCAGTACTTC	CASSLEFPETYEQYF
TRBV5-5	few	TRBJ1-6	NA	TGTGCCAGCAGCTTGACCGGACCACCCGGAAATTCACCCCTCCACTTT	CASSLTGPPGNSPLHF
TRBV20-1	NA	TRBJ2-1	NA	TGCAGTGCCCATTCCCCTGGGACTCACAATGAGCAGTTCTTC	CSAHSPGTHNEQFF
TRBV3-1	NA	TRBJ1-2	NA	TGTGCCAGCAGCCAGAGCGGAAGCCGTGGCTACACCTTC	CASSQSGSRGYTF
TRBV9	many	TRBJ2-7	TRBD1	TGTGCCAGCAGCGTAGGACAGGGGCCTGATTTGTACGAGCAGTACTTC	CASSVGQGPDLYEQYF
TRBV3-1	NA	TRBJ2-3	TRBD1	TGTGCCAGCAGCCAAATCCGGGACAGGAGCACAGATACGCAGTATTTT	CASSQIRDRSTDTQYF
TRBV5-1	few	TRBJ2-5	NA	TGCGCCGGCAGCTTGGTCTCGATCGAGACCCAGTACTTC	CAGSLVSIETQYF
TRBV6-1	NA	TRBJ2-7	NA	TGTGCCAGCAGCGCTCCCCTCTACGAGCAGTACTTC	CASSAPLYEQYF
TRBV7-6	once	TRBJ2-4	NA	TGTGCCAATGGGGGAGAGAGTCTCGCCAAAAACATTCGGTACTTC	CANGGESLAKNIRYF
TRBV20-1	NA	TRBJ2-3	TRBD2	TGCAGTGCTTTCAGACTAGCGGGAGCGGGCACAGATACGCAGTATTTT	CSAFRLAGAGTDTQYF
TRBV12-3/TRBV12-4	NA	TRBJ2-1	TRBD2	TGTGCCAGCAGTTTCGCCGGGACTAGCGGGATTGGGCAGTTCTTC	CASSFAGTSGIGQFF
TRBV9	NA	TRBJ1-2	NA	TGTGCCAGCAGCGTAGTGCCCCAAAGTAACTATGGCTACACCTTC	CASSVVPQSNYGYTF
TRBV6-1	few	TRBJ2-1	TRBD1	TGTGCCAGCAGTCACGACAGGGGTTACAATGAGCAGTTCTTC	CASSHDRGYNEQFF
TRBV21-1	NA	TRBJ2-6	NA	TGTGCCAGCCCTTACTCCCTTTCTGGGGCCAACGTCCTGACTTTC	CASPYSLSGANVLTF
TRBV5-1	NA	TRBJ2-7	NA	TGCGCCAGCAGCTCTATACAGGGTCGCCCCTACGAGCAGTACTTC	CASSSIQGRPYEQYF
TRBV7-8	NA	TRBJ2-7	TRBD2	TGTGCCAGCAGCCCGTTATTGACGGAGCGGGGATATCCCTACGAGCAGTACTTC	CASSPLLTERGYPYEQYF
TRBV5-5	NA	TRBJ2-3	NA	TGTGCCAGCAGCTTGGTTAAGGTTCATAGCACAGATACGCAGTATTTT	CASSLVKVHSTDTQYF
TRBV28	few	TRBJ2-5	TRBD2	TGTGCCAGCAGCACGGGACGTCGGACTAGCGGGAGACAAGAGACCCAGTACTTC	CASSTGRRTSGRQETQYF
TRBV20-1	NA	TRBJ2-3	NA	TGCAGTTCTACCCTCGGACAGAATGCCGATACGCAGTATTTT	CSSTLGQNADTQYF
TRBV28	NA	TRBJ1-5	NA	TGTGCCAGCAGTCCAGATCGCCAGCCCCAGCATTTT	CASSPDRQPQHF
TRBV29-1	many	TRBJ1-2	NA	TGCAGCGCCTCCACAGATGTGGATGGCTACACCTTC	CSASTDVDGYTF
TRBV6-2/TRBV6-3	NA	TRBJ2-3	NA	TGTGCCAGCGGGTTTGGGGGGGCCGCACAGGATACGCAGTATTTT	CASGFGGAAQDTQYF